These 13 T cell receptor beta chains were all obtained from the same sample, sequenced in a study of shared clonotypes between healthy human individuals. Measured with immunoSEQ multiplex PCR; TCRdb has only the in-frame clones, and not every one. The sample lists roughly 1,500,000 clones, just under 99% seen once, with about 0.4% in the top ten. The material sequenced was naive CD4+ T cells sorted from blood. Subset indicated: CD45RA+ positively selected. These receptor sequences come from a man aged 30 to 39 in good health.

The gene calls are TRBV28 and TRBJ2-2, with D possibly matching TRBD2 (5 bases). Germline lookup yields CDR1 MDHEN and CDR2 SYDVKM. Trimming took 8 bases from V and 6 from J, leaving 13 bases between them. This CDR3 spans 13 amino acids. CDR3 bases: TGTGCCAGCTTTACTAGAGTCCCCGGGGAGCTGTTTTTT. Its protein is CASFTRVPGELFF.

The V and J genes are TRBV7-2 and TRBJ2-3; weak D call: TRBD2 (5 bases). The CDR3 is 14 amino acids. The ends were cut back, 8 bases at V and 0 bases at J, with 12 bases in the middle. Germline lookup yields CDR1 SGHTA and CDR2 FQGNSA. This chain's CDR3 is CASSTRGSTDTQYF. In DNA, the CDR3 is TGTGCCAGCTCCACCCGGGGTAGCACAGATACGCAGTATTTT.

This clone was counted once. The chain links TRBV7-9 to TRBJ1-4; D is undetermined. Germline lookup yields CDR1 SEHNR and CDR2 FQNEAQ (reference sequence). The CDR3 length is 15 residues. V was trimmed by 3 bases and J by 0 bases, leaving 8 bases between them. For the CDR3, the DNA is TGTGCCAGCAGCTTTGGACGGGCAACTAATGAAAAACTGTTTTTT. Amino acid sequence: CASSFGRATNEKLFF.

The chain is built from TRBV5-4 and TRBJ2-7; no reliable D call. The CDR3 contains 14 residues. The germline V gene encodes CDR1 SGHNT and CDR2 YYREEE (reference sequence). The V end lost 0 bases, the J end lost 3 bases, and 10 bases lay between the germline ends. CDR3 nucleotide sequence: TGTGCCAGCAGCTTGGAGCCCCTTAACTACGAGCAGTACTTC. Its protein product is CASSLEPLNYEQYF.

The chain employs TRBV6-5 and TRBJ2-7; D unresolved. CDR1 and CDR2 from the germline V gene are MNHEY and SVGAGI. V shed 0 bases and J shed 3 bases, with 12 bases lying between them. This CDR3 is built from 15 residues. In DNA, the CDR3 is TGTGCCAGCAGTTACTCAGGGCTAGTCGGCTACGAGCAGTACTTC. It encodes CASSYSGLVGYEQYF.

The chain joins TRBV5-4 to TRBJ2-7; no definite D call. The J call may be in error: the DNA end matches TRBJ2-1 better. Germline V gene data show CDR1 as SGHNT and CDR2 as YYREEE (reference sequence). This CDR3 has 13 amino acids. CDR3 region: CASSQKTSYEQFF. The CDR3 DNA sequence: TGTGCCAGCAGCCAGAAGACCTCCTACGAGCAGTTCTTC.

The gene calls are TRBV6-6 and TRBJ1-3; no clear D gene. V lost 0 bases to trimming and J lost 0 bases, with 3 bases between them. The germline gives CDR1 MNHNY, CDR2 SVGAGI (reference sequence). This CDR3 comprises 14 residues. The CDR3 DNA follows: TGTGCCAGCAGTTACTCGGCCTCTGGAAACACCATATATTTT. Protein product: CASSYSASGNTIYF.

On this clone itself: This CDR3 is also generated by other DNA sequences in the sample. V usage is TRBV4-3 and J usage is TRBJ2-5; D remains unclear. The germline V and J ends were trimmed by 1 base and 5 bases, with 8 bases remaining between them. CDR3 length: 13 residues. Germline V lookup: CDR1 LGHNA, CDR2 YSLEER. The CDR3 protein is CASSQGLPETQYF. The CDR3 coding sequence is TGCGCCAGCAGCCAAGGTCTACCTGAGACCCAGTACTTC.

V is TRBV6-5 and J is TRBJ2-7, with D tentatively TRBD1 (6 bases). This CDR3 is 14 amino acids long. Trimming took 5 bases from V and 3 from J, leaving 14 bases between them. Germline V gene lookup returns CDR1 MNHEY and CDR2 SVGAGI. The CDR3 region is CASSATTGYYEQYF. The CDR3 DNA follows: TGTGCCAGCAGTGCCACGACAGGTTACTACGAGCAGTACTTC.

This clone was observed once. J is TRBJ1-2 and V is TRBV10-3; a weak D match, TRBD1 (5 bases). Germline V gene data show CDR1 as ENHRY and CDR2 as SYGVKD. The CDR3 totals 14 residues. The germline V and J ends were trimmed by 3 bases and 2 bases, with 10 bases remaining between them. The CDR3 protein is CAISEGTANYGYTF. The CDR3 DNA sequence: TGTGCCATCAGTGAAGGGACGGCAAACTATGGCTACACCTTC.

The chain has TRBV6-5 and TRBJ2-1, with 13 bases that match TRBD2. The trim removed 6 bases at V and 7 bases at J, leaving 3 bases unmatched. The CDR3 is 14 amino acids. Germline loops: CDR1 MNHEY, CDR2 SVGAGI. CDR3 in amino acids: CASSGTSGMNEQFF. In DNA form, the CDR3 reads TGTGCCAGCAGCGGGACTAGCGGGATGAATGAGCAGTTCTTC.

The CDR3 nucleotides are TGTGCCAGCAGTTCCGGACAGGGTCATCAGCCCCAGCATTTT. This sequence encodes CASSSGQGHQPQHF. The rearrangement uses TRBV6-5 and TRBJ1-5, with 8 bases aligning to TRBD1. J lost 5 bases, V lost 4 bases, and 4 bases had no gene match. The germline gives CDR1 MNHEY, CDR2 SVGAGI. The CDR3 covers 14 residues.

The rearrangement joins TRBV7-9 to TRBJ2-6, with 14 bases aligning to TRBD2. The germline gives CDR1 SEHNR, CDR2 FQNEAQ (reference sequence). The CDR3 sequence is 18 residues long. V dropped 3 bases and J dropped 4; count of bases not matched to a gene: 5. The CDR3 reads CASSFRGLAGAGANVLTF. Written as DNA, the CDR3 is TGTGCCAGCAGCTTTAGGGGACTAGCGGGAGCCGGGGCCAACGTCCTGACTTTC.